Sequencing of this T cell receptor (beta chain) was carried out in a study of T-cell reconstitution after alpha-beta-depleted transplantation in children. Study results and limitations: Several hundred expanded graft clones reportedly supplied alpha-beta T cells about two months after transplant. T cells produced anew were the main source of T-cell counts and diversity one year after transplant.

The CDR3 has 14 amino acids. V was pared by 3 bases and J by 5 bases, with 13 bases between. Per germline, CDR1 SGHTA and CDR2 FQGNSA. Researchers prepared the TCRbeta library using unique molecular identifiers, the study reports. TCRdb processed the PCR reads anew with MiXCR; each CDR3 protein has one entry. This table has fewer than 750,000 distinct CDR3 sequences, roughly 24% appearing once. This clonotype was seen a handful of times. The antigen remains unidentified. The origin of this receptor is a boy less than two years old who had a stem cell transplant for acute myeloid leukemia, so the T cells may come from the graft donor. The sequenced sample was PBMCs, mostly from graft donor cells, obtained 360 days after TCRalphabeta/CD19-depleted stem cell transplant. The V call is TRBV7-2, the J call TRBJ2-5; D possibly corresponds to TRBD1 (8 bases). The CDR3 sequence is CASSFGQGGETQYF. CDR3 DNA sequence: TGTGCCAGCAGCTTTGGACAGGGAGGGGAGACCCAGTACTTC. Full variable domain (remainder filled in from reference TRBV7-2 and TRBJ2-5): GAGVSQSPSNKVTEKGKDVELRCDPISGHTALYWYRQSLGQGLEFLIYFQGNSAPDKSGLPSDRFSAERTGGSVSTLTIQRTQQEDSAVYLCASSFGQGGETQYFGPGTRLLVL.